This T cell receptor beta chain stems from a study of blood T cell repertoires in COVID-19. Study-wide background: The origin of the acute and convalescent COVID-19 samples was the United States, Italy and Spain. The cDNA or gDNA used as material had been derived from T cells, B-cell-depleted T cells, or PBMCs.

The CDR3 extends over 14 amino acids. Trimming shortened V by 0 bases and J by 5 bases, and 8 bases separated the two germline ends. CDR1 LNHNV and CDR2 YYDKDF come from the germline V gene (reference sequence). Original processing notes: Counts of nucleated cells, estimated from reference gene primer amplification, were obtained. This table comes from immunoSEQ multiplex PCR, and its TCRdb copy is limited to in-frame clones, with some not included. That table furnishes V, J and clone size, whereas the DNA furnished D and trimming. The table shows around 88,000 clones, with roughly 90% occurring only once. This clone was found a few times.

The origin of this receptor is a woman over 75 with acute or convalescent COVID-19. Sequencing used peripheral blood. The gene calls are TRBV15 and TRBJ2-1, with D possibly being TRBD1 (6 bases). The CDR3, as DNA: TGTGCCACCAGCAGAGATCAGGGGAACAATGAGCAGTTCTTC. The encoded protein is CATSRDQGNNEQFF.